This T cell receptor (beta chain) is drawn from a study of blood T cell repertoires in COVID-19. Study summary: COVID-19 samples collected from the United States, Italy and Spain covered acute and convalescent phases.

Trimming left V 5 bases short and J 2 bases short, with 17 bases between. Germline V gives CDR1 SGHNT, CDR2 YYREEE (reference sequence). The CDR3 runs 15 residues. The repertoire was sequenced with immunoSEQ multiplex PCR; TCRdb's copy has only in-frame clones and lacks some. Of roughly 160,000 clones in the sample, more than 65% were seen once. Participants were aged roughly 18 to 100 years from around 25 US areas. Cohort assignment relied on participant-reported clinical history. Source material: PBMCs or T cells enriched from blood (not recorded which). The sequence was collected from a man aged 60 to 69 who had recovered from COVID-19. The J gene is TRBJ2-7, the V gene TRBV5-4, with TRBD1 as a possible D gene (6 bases). The CDR3 sequence: CASRGDTGRPYEQYF. DNA of the CDR3: TGTGCCAGCAGGGGGGACACAGGGAGACCCTACGAGCAGTACTTC.